This is a list of T cell receptor beta chains from one sample in a study of sequential checkpoint blockade in melanoma. The table came from immunoSEQ multiplex PCR; TCRdb's copy has only in-frame clones and leaves some out. The profile shows 1,500 to 2,000 clones, roughly a quarter of them singletons. Sample: tumor tissue (inferred from file names), taken from a patient given nivolumab and ipilimumab in sequence. Receptors were obtained from a human donor with melanoma. The CDR3 runs from the conserved cysteine through the conserved F or W. A D gene is named only where the DNA matches it firmly. Clone sizes are given selectively: once, few, many, or a class where the clone is expanded.

V	D	size	J	CDR3	DNA
TRBV23-1	TRBD2	-	TRBJ2-1	CASSQSPGLARSSYNEQFF	TGCGCCAGCAGTCAATCACCGGGACTAGCCCGGAGCTCCTACAATGAGCAGTTCTTC
TRBV19	-	large	TRBJ1-2	CASSIGETDGYTF	TGTGCCAGTAGTATAGGGGAAACGGACGGCTACACCTTC
TRBV9	-	many	TRBJ2-1	CASSLLSVGGNEQFF	TGTGCCAGCAGCTTACTATCGGTAGGGGGCAATGAGCAGTTCTTC
TRBV6-8	TRBD2	-	TRBJ2-1	CASSLRTSGLNEQFF	TGTGCCAGCAGCCTTAGGACTAGCGGACTCAATGAGCAGTTCTTC
TRBV10-3	TRBD2	-	TRBJ2-3	CAISEPGTSGTDTQYF	TGTGCCATCAGTGAGCCGGGGACTAGCGGCACAGATACGCAGTATTTT
TRBV5-1	-	-	TRBJ2-1	CASSHNPGASDHEQFF	TGCGCCAGCAGCCACAACCCAGGGGCGAGTGACCATGAGCAGTTCTTC
TRBV11-3	-	medium-sized	TRBJ2-1	CASSLSVASDSYNEQFF	TGTGCCAGCAGCTTATCGGTGGCCTCAGACTCCTACAATGAGCAGTTCTTC
TRBV15	-	-	TRBJ1-3	CATSILGAGVGNTIYF	TGTGCCACCAGCATCCTCGGGGCAGGGGTTGGCAACACCATATATTTT
TRBV10-2	TRBD1	-	TRBJ1-1	CASSPTLQGRAFF	TGCGCCAGCAGCCCAACCTTACAGGGGCGGGCTTTCTTT
TRBV9	TRBD2	medium-sized	TRBJ2-3	CASSGSAWAGGLSSDTQYF	TGTGCCAGCAGCGGGAGTGCTTGGGCGGGAGGTCTCTCTTCAGATACGCAGTATTTT
TRBV6-8	-	-	TRBJ2-5	CASSPGIAFGETQYF	TGTGCCAGCAGTCCCGGGATAGCCTTTGGGGAGACCCAGTACTTC
TRBV6-8	-	-	TRBJ2-5	CASSYSIGGETQYF	TGTGCCAGCAGTTACTCAATCGGGGGTGAGACCCAGTACTTC
TRBV6-1	-	medium-sized	TRBJ1-1	CASSEVTLSRELNTEAFF	TGTGCCAGCAGTGAAGTTACCCTTTCTCGGGAGCTGAACACTGAAGCTTTCTTT
TRBV14	-	-	TRBJ2-7	CASSQVGLYEQYF	TGTGCCAGCAGCCAAGTAGGGTTATACGAGCAGTACTTC
TRBV12-5	-	-	TRBJ2-7	CASGERGGIYEQYF	TGTGCTAGTGGCGAAAGGGGCGGGATTTACGAGCAGTACTTC
TRBV6-8	TRBD1	few	TRBJ1-6	CASIYGTGNNSPLHF	TGTGCCAGCATTTATGGGACAGGGAATAATTCACCCCTCCACTTT
TRBV29-1	-	-	TRBJ1-1	CSVVSQGNTEAFF	TGCAGCGTTGTAAGCCAGGGGAACACTGAAGCTTTCTTT
TRBV19	-	-	TRBJ2-1	CASSTAGQPSSYNEQFF	TGTGCCAGTAGTACCGCAGGACAGCCGAGCTCCTACAATGAGCAGTTCTTC
TRBV6-8	-	few	TRBJ1-2	CASSDGYYGYTF	TGTGCCAGCAGTGACGGCTACTATGGCTACACCTTC
TRBV11-3	-	medium-sized	TRBJ2-3	CASSVQGGGTDTQYF	TGTGCCAGCTCTGTGCAGGGAGGAGGCACAGATACGCAGTATTTT
TRBV6-8	-	-	TRBJ1-6	CAIMATKSGSGDSPLHF	TGTGCCATCATGGCGACGAAATCCGGTTCCGGCGATTCACCCCTCCACTTT
TRBV5-1	TRBD1	-	TRBJ2-2	CASSTGTVGTGELFF	TGCGCCAGCAGCACCGGGACAGTTGGCACCGGGGAGCTGTTTTTT
TRBV11-3	-	medium-sized	TRBJ2-5	CASSPLEAVSGGETQYF	TGTGCCAGCAGCCCCCTGGAGGCGGTGTCAGGTGGAGAGACCCAGTACTTC
TRBV29-1	TRBD1	-	TRBJ2-7	CSVEEPTGTVAYEQYF	TGCAGCGTTGAAGAACCAACCGGGACAGTAGCCTACGAGCAGTACTTC
TRBV5-1	-	-	TRBJ2-2	CASSLAGTGGNTGELFF	TGCGCCAGCAGCTTGGCTGGAACAGGCGGTAACACCGGGGAGCTGTTTTTT
TRBV6-8	-	few	TRBJ1-3	CASSYGVSGNTIYF	TGTGCCAGCAGTTACGGGGTATCTGGAAACACCATATATTTT
TRBV11-3	-	medium-sized	TRBJ2-2	CASSLEGGGNTGELFF	TGTGCCAGCAGCTTAGAAGGAGGGGGAAACACCGGGGAGCTGTTTTTT
TRBV11-3	-	medium-sized	TRBJ2-7	CASSLSAGSSYEQYF	TGTGCCAGCAGCTTATCGGCGGGAAGCTCCTACGAGCAGTACTTC
TRBV29-1	TRBD1	-	TRBJ1-1	CSVEEADRSKAFF	TGCAGCGTTGAAGAAGCGGACAGGAGCAAAGCTTTCTTT
TRBV9	TRBD1	few	TRBJ1-1	CASSSTADRGGGAFF	TGTGCCAGCAGCTCCACGGCTGACAGGGGCGGGGGTGCTTTCTTT
TRBV11-3	-	medium-sized	TRBJ2-5	CASSLVPSQETQYF	TGTGCCAGCAGCTTGGTCCCTAGTCAAGAGACCCAGTACTTC
TRBV6-7	-	few	TRBJ1-1	CASGVNTEAFF	TGTGCCAGCGGGGTGAACACTGAAGCTTTCTTT
TRBV6-8	TRBD1	few	TRBJ1-6	CASSYVPGQGNSPLHF	TGTGCCAGCAGTTACGTGCCGGGACAGGGGAATTCACCCCTCCACTTT
TRBV6-8	-	medium-sized	TRBJ2-3	CASTSPGAATDTQYF	TGTGCCAGCACCTCCCCCGGGGCCGCAACGGATACGCAGTATTTT
TRBV9	-	few	TRBJ2-1	CASGLKEGQPDNEQFF	TGTGCCAGCGGGTTGAAGGAGGGACAGCCCGACAATGAGCAGTTCTTC
TRBV7-8	-	many	TRBJ1-1	CASSLGGGTEAFF	TGTGCCAGCAGCCTGGGGGGGGGCACTGAAGCTTTCTTT
TRBV19	TRBD2	-	TRBJ2-1	CASSTPSSTSGRPNEQFF	TGTGCCAGTAGTACCCCCTCGTCGACTAGCGGGAGGCCCAATGAGCAGTTCTTC
TRBV6-8	-	few	TRBJ2-7	CASSYSHVWGSEQYF	TGTGCCAGCAGTTACTCGCATGTCTGGGGCTCCGAGCAGTACTTC
TRBV6-8	TRBD1	-	TRBJ2-7	CASSQTGTGGNEQYF	TGTGCCAGCAGTCAAACCGGGACAGGGGGCAACGAGCAGTACTTC
TRBV6-8	-	large	TRBJ2-1	CASSYSRGNYNEQFF	TGTGCCAGCAGTTACAGCAGGGGCAATTACAATGAGCAGTTCTTC
TRBV14	-	-	TRBJ2-1	CASSQAYHDEQFF	TGTGCCAGCAGCCAAGCCTACCACGATGAGCAGTTCTTC
TRBV11-3	-	medium-sized	TRBJ1-5	CASSLSGPSRNQPQHF	TGTGCCAGCAGCTTATCCGGGCCATCACGCAATCAGCCCCAGCATTTT
TRBV7-2	TRBD1	medium-sized	TRBJ2-1	CASSLAGGQGQFF	TGTGCCAGCAGCTTAGCGGGGGGACAGGGACAGTTCTTC
TRBV9	-	-	TRBJ2-1	CASDVERENNEQFF	TGTGCCAGTGACGTTGAGAGGGAAAACAATGAGCAGTTCTTC
TRBV5-1	-	-	TRBJ2-5	CASSLGMDLETQYF	TGCGCCAGCAGCTTGGGGATGGACCTAGAGACCCAGTACTTC
TRBV29-1	-	-	TRBJ1-1	CSVEDHYYGAEAFF	TGCAGCGTTGAAGACCATTACTACGGGGCTGAAGCTTTCTTT
TRBV4-1	TRBD2	few	TRBJ2-2	CASSQDQRGAGGELFF	TGCGCCAGCAGCCAAGATCAGCGGGGGGCCGGCGGGGAGCTGTTTTTT